This entry describes one T cell receptor beta chain. Its specificity is unknown. With 60 Vbeta and 13 Jbeta primers, the PCR was carried out. Sequencing was performed with immunoSEQ multiplex PCR; in TCRdb, only in-frame clones are kept and a portion is missing. The sample consists of 91,000 or so clones, more than 75% of them appearing once. The data were obtained in a study of cytomegalovirus exposure and HLA in healthy donors. At the level of the study: Unique TCRs from HLA-typed donors, 70 million to 85 million of them, were held in an early data release. Whole-study findings and limits: For presence/absence analyses, sequencing depth was assumed to be roughly uniform across donors.

The V and J ends lost 2 bases and 0 bases respectively, with 10 bases between them. The CDR3 length is 15 residues. Germline loops: CDR1 MNHNS, CDR2 SASEGT. The source is a man aged 25-45 years in good health and CMV-seropositive. The chain couples TRBV6-1 to TRBJ1-2, with D hard to call. Sequencing was carried out using PBMCs. The CDR3 DNA reads TGTGCCAGCAGTGAAAGTCCCCAGGCTAACTATGGCTACACCTTC. Its translation: CASSESPQANYGYTF.